The sequence of this T cell receptor (beta chain) was determined in a study of OX40 agonist ivuxolimab in advanced cancers. Regarding the study in general: The costimulatory receptor OX40 (CD134) was targeted by ivuxolimab, a fully human IgG2 agonistic monoclonal antibody. In the dose-escalation cohort, more than 80% of patients were male, and the mean age was approximately 60 years with a range of about 23 to 79. Patients were allowed to have had prior anti-PD-1, anti-PD-L1 or anti-CTLA-4 therapy, and 30% to 50% of the dose-escalation patients had previously received checkpoint inhibitors. Three dose-escalation patients achieved partial responses, one with hepatocellular carcinoma and two with cutaneous melanoma. Intravenous ivuxolimab was administered to patients every 2 weeks at six dose levels: 0.01, 0.1, 0.3, 1.5, 3 and 10 mg/kg. Of the roughly 53 patients in dose escalation, about 20 had hepatocellular carcinoma, about 15 had melanoma, 9 had renal cell carcinoma and 9 had head and neck cancer. Peripheral TCRbeta sequencing was intended to test whether TCR sequence diversity was altered and clonal T-cell expansion was caused by ivuxolimab. The paper describes the monotherapy dose-escalation part (N = 52 patients) of the phase I trial of ivuxolimab. Broader findings and caveats from the paper: Clonal expansion of both CD4+ and CD8+ blood T cells was observed from baseline to week 6 at doses 0.1 to 3.0 mg/kg. Partial responders in the 0.1-3.0 mg/kg groups had among the lowest normalized peripheral clonal expansion, especially among CD8+ T cells. After ivuxolimab, more expanded clones were found on average in CD8+ T cells than in CD4+ T cells. Low levels of normalized T-cell clonal expansion were also shown by some nonresponding patients. The antigen specificity of the clonally expanded peripheral T cells was not determined.

Via the germline V gene, CDR1 is SNHLY and CDR2 FYNNEI. Reading from cysteine to phenylalanine, the CDR3 counts 11 amino acids. Only the CDR3 portion is preserved as DNA: 33 bases, with reading frame beginning at the first base. The germline ends are 6 bases apart after V is trimmed by 1 base and J by 11 bases. This clone was counted a few times. Its antigen target is currently unknown. Base qualities are not at hand, and no much larger clone is one base apart. For sequencing of the TCRbeta CDR3 region, genomic DNA was extracted from the sorted cells. The immunoSEQ Assay was used for sequencing of TCRbeta CDR3 regions. Imported from immuneACCESS, the table was reduced by TCRdb to in-frame sequences with V and J called. These copies leave out some clones; in studies compared against another copy, an unresolved V gene accounts for under half, and the cause of the remainder is not known. This sample gives 75,000 to 100,000 clones in total; roughly four fifths of them show up just once. Of the sample, 5.8% falls within the top ten clones.

The trial excluded patients who had a history of autoimmune disease or who were on systemic immunosuppression. Peripheral blood for TCR sequencing was drawn from every dose cohort at baseline, at cycle 4 day 1 and at cycle 7 day 1. The samples were drawn from a first-in-human, open-label, multicenter phase I dose-escalation trial of ivuxolimab. Adults with locally advanced or metastatic head and neck squamous cell, hepatocellular, melanoma or renal cell carcinoma were enrolled in the trial. Before TCR sequencing, CD4+ T cells and CD8+ T cells from peripheral blood were sorted into separate populations.

Specimen: CD4+ or CD8+ T cells sorted from blood, collected in a trial of the OX40 agonist ivuxolimab. Recombination joined TRBV2 with TRBJ2-1, with an unclear D gene assignment. The receptor comes from an adult with an advanced solid tumor such as melanoma, head and neck, liver or kidney cancer. In nucleotides, the sequence is TGTGCCAGCAGTGAAGGTGGTCAGCAGTTCTTC. It translates as CASSEGGQQFF.